Presented here are 14 T cell receptor beta chains from one specimen sequenced in a study of shared clonotypes between healthy human individuals. The data were produced by immunoSEQ multiplex PCR, yet TCRdb's version contains in-frame clones alone and is incomplete. The table has about 330,000 clones, 80% to 90% seen once. The sequenced material came from memory CD8+ T cells sorted from blood. Sample subset: CD45RO+ cells pooled with CCR7-negative TemRA cells. The source is a man between 18 and 29 years old in good health.

A few counts support this clone. The chain has TRBV7-9 and TRBJ2-2, with D possibly TRBD2 on 5 matching bases. Trimming shortened V by 5 bases and J by 8 bases, and 15 bases separated the two germline ends. The CDR3 is 14 residues long. Germline V lookup: CDR1 SEHNR, CDR2 FQNEAQ (reference sequence). Written as DNA, the CDR3 is TGTGCCAGCAGCCCACCCCGGGGAGATGGGGAGCTGTTTTTT. Translated, it gives CASSPPRGDGELFF.

The chain recombines TRBV7-8 with TRBJ2-1; D unresolved. V was cut by 5 bases and J by 3 bases, with 5 bases left in between. The CDR3 totals 12 residues. Germline V gives CDR1 SGHVS, CDR2 FQNEAQ. The CDR3 region has the DNA TGTGCCAGCAGCAATTACTACAATGAGCAGTTCTTC. Amino acid sequence: CASSNYYNEQFF.

J is TRBJ2-3 and V is TRBV7-3; TRBD1 matches 7 bases. Germline trimming cut 8 bases from V and 1 base from J; bases unmatched to any gene: 9. Germline V gene sequence: CDR1 SGHTA, CDR2 FQGTGA. The CDR3 is 15 residues long. The CDR3 loop reads CASGTGTDGTDTQYF. Here the CDR3 DNA reads TGTGCCAGCGGTACCGGGACAGACGGCACAGATACGCAGTATTTT.

The genes are TRBV5-1 and TRBJ2-1; D is ambiguous. This CDR3 spans 13 amino acids. Germline lookup yields CDR1 SGHRS and CDR2 YFSETQ. V lost 2 bases to trimming and J lost 2 bases, with 5 bases between them. Here the CDR3 reads CASSLAPYNEQFF. As DNA, the CDR3 is TGCGCCAGCAGCTTAGCACCCTACAATGAGCAGTTCTTC.

The chain employs TRBV13 and TRBJ1-1; 8 bases align to TRBD1. J was trimmed by 3 bases and V by 6 bases; bases with no gene match: 6. The germline V gene encodes CDR1 PRHDT and CDR2 FYEKMQ (reference sequence). The CDR3 length is 14 residues. CDR3 DNA: TGTGCCAGCAGGCCTGGACAGGGTTACACTGAAGCTTTCTTT. Translating it yields CASRPGQGYTEAFF. Full variable domain (missing parts from reference TRBV13 and TRBJ1-1): AAGVIQSPRHLIKEKRETATLKCYPIPRHDTVYWYQQGPGQDPQFLISFYEKMQSDKGSIPDRFSAQQFSDYHSELNMSSLELGDSALYFCASRPGQGYTEAFFGQGTRLTVV.

The chain combines TRBV30 with TRBJ2-1; possible D gene TRBD1, 5 bases. V was pared by 5 bases and J by 0 bases, with 11 bases between. CDR3 size: 14 residues. The germline V gene encodes CDR1 GTSNPN and CDR2 SVGIG (reference sequence). Written as DNA, the CDR3 is TGTGCCTGGGCGACAGTTAGCTCCTACAATGAGCAGTTCTTC. Protein product: CAWATVSSYNEQFF.

The gene calls are TRBV11-2 and TRBJ1-6; D is unclear. This CDR3 contains 13 residues. Germline V CDR1 and CDR2: SGHAT, FQNNGV. V lost 0 bases and J lost 8, with 5 bases in between. CDR3 loop: CASSLEPDSPLHF. The CDR3 nucleotides are TGTGCCAGCAGCTTAGAACCCGATTCACCCCTCCACTTT.

The V and J genes are TRBV4-3 and TRBJ2-7; 9 bases agree with TRBD1. The germline gives CDR1 LGHNA, CDR2 YSLEER. This CDR3 is 15 amino acids long. V trimming: 4 bases; J trimming: 1 base; junction bases outside the gene matches: 5. As DNA, the CDR3 is TGCGCCAGCAGCCGGGACAGGGATTGGTCCTACGAGCAGTACTTC. Residues: CASSRDRDWSYEQYF.

The chain couples TRBV6-6 to TRBJ2-1; 8 nucleotides line up with TRBD1. The CDR3 totals 13 residues. The trim removed 6 bases at V and 6 bases at J, leaving 4 bases unmatched. The germline gives CDR1 MNHNY, CDR2 SVGAGI (reference sequence). CDR3 sequence: CASSLDRANEQFF. The CDR3 DNA reads as TGTGCCAGCAGCCTGGACAGGGCCAATGAGCAGTTCTTC.

The chain recombines TRBV6-1 with TRBJ1-1; D remains ambiguous. CDR1 is MNHNS, CDR2 SASEGT, per germline. The CDR3 contains 13 residues. V was shortened by 2 bases and J by 3 bases, with 7 bases between the two germline ends. CDR3 in amino acids: CASSEIWDTEAFF. For the CDR3, the DNA is TGTGCCAGCAGTGAAATTTGGGACACTGAAGCTTTCTTT.

The rearrangement links TRBV4-3 to TRBJ2-1; no clear D gene. V lost 2 bases and J lost 10, with 12 bases in between. Germline V gene data show CDR1 as LGHNA and CDR2 as YSLEER. The CDR3 length is 13 residues. CDR3 sequence reads: CASSQNLGWEQFF. DNA for the CDR3: TGCGCCAGCAGCCAAAACCTCGGGTGGGAGCAGTTCTTC.

The rearrangement joins TRBV28 to TRBJ1-1; 7 bases agree with TRBD1. The CDR3 consists of 16 residues. With V trimmed by 3 bases and J by 11 bases, 18 bases remained unmatched. The germline V gene encodes CDR1 MDHEN and CDR2 SYDVKM. CDR3 region: CASSLQVTGEGWTAFF. In DNA form, the CDR3 reads TGTGCCAGCAGTTTGCAGGTTACAGGGGAAGGATGGACGGCTTTCTTT.

The chain joins TRBV9 to TRBJ1-2; D call uncertain. The CDR3 contains 14 residues. Germline assignment: CDR1 SGDLS and CDR2 YYNGEE. V lost 0 bases, J lost 3 bases, and 9 bases lay in between. The CDR3 DNA reads TGTGCCAGCAGCGTAGTTCCAGAATACTATGGCTACACCTTC. This encodes CASSVVPEYYGYTF.

This clone was detected once. The chain carries TRBV6-5 and TRBJ2-2; TRBD1 might be the D (5 bases). Trimming shortened V by 2 bases and J by 1 base, and 8 bases separated the two germline ends. Germline CDR1 and CDR2: MNHEY and SVGAGI. The CDR3 is 15 amino acids. The CDR3 loop is CASSYMTENTGELFF. CDR3 nucleotides: TGTGCCAGCAGTTACATGACAGAGAACACCGGGGAGCTGTTTTTT.